Shown below are 2 T cell receptor beta chains from a single sample sequenced in a study of blood T cell repertoires in COVID-19. Repertoires were generated with immunoSEQ multiplex PCR, while TCRdb's copy carries only in-frame clones and drops some. The sample includes approximately 92,000 clones, approximately 86% seen only once; the top ten take 3% to 4%. The sample taken for sequencing was peripheral blood. All receptors come from a man in his fifties with acute or convalescent COVID-19.

The V and J genes are TRBV6-5 and TRBJ1-2, with D maybe TRBD1 (6 bases). Per germline, CDR1 MNHEY and CDR2 SVGAGI. V was shortened by 6 bases and J by 5 bases, with 7 bases between the two germline ends. The CDR3 length is 11 residues. The CDR3 DNA sequence: TGTGCCAGCAGGGACAGTTATGGCTACACCTTC. Its protein product is CASRDSYGYTF.

The V and J genes are TRBV5-1 and TRBJ1-5; perhaps TRBD1 as D (5 bases). The CDR3 runs to 15 residues. Germline V lookup: CDR1 SGHRS, CDR2 YFSETQ. Trimming removed 0 bases at V and 4 bases at J, with 11 bases between. The CDR3 bases are TGCGCCAGCAGCTTGGGTAGCCAGGGAAATCAGCCCCAGCATTTT. It specifies CASSLGSQGNQPQHF.